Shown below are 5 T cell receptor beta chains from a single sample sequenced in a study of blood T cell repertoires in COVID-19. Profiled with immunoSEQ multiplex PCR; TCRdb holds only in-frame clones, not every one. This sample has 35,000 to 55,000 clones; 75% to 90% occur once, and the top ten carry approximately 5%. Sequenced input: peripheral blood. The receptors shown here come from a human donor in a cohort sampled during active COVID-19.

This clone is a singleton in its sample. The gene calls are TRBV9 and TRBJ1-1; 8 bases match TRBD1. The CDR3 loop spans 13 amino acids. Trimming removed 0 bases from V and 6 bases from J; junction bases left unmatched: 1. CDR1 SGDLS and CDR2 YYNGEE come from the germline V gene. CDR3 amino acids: CASSVAGGSEAFF. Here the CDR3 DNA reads TGTGCCAGCAGCGTAGCAGGGGGCTCTGAAGCTTTCTTT.

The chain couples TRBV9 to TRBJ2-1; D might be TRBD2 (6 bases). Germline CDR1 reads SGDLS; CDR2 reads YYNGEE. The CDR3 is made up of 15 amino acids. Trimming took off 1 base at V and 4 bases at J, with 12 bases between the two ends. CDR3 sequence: CASSVSGGEYNEQFF. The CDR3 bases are TGTGCCAGCAGCGTAAGCGGAGGGGAGTACAATGAGCAGTTCTTC.

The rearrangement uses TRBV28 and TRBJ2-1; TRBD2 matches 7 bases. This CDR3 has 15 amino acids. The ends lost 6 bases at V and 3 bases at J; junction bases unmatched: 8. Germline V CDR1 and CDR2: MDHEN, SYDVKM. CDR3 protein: CASSPLANNYNEQFF. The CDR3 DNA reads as TGTGCCAGCAGCCCACTAGCGAACAACTACAATGAGCAGTTCTTC.

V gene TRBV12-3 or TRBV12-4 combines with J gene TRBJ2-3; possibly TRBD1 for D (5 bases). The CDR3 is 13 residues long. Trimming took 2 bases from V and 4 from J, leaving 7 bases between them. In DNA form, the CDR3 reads TGTGCCAGCAGTTTAAGGGGCGCAGATACGCAGTATTTT. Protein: CASSLRGADTQYF.

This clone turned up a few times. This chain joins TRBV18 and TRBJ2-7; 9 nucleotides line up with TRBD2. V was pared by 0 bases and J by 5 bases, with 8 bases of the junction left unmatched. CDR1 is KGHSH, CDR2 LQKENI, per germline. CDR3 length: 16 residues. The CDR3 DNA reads TGTGCCAGCTCACCACCGTCCGCGGGAGGGGGCAACGAGCAGTACTTC. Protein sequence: CASSPPSAGGGNEQYF.